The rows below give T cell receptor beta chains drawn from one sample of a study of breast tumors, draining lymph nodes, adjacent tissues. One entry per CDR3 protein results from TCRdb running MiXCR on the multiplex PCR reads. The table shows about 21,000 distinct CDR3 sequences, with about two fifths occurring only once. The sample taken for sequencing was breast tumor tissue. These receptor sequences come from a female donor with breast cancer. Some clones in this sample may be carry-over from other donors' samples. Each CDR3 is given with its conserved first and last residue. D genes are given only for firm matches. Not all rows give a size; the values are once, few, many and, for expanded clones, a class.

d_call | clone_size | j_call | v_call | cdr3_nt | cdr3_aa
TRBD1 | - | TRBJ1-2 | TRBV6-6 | TGTGCCAGCGGACGCCCGGGACAGGGGGCAGGGAACTATGGCTACACCTTC | CASGRPGQGAGNYGYTF
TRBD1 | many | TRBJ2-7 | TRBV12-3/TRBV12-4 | TGTGCCAGCAGTCCCGGACAGGGATTAAACCCCCACGAGCAGTACTTC | CASSPGQGLNPHEQYF
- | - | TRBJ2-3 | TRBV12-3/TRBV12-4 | TGTGCCAGCAACCAAGGCCAGGAGGATACGCAGTATTTT | CASNQGQEDTQYF
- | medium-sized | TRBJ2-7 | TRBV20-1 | TGCAGTGCTCCCCGACAGACCTCCTACGAGCAGTACTTC | CSAPRQTSYEQYF
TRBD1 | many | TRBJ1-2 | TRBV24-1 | TGTGCCACCACCCCCTACAGGGGTCGATTCTATGGCTACACCTTC | CATTPYRGRFYGYTF
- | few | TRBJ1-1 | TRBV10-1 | TGCGCCAGAAACAGGGTCCATTGGGGGACTGAAGCTTTCTTT | CARNRVHWGTEAFF
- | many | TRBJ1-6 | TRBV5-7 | TGTGCCAGCAGCTTGCGAAGGGGGTATTGTAATTCACCCCTCCACTTT | CASSLRRGYCNSPLHF
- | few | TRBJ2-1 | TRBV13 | TGTGCCAGCAGCTTATTTGCCGGTCGCGATGAGCAGTTCTTC | CASSLFAGRDEQFF
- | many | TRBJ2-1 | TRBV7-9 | TGTGCCAGCAGCTTAGTAGACTTCTCTTCGAATGAGCAGTTCTTC | CASSLVDFSSNEQFF
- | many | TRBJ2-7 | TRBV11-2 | TGTGCCAGCAGCTTAGATAGGACGAACAGTTTTCTTTCCTACGAGCAGTACTTC | CASSLDRTNSFLSYEQYF
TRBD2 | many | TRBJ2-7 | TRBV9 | TGTGCCAGCAGCGTGTCCGGGACTAGCTCCTACGAGCAGTACTTC | CASSVSGTSSYEQYF
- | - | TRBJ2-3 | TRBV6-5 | TGTGCCAGCAGTTCCAACGAGGAACATACGCAGTATTTT | CASSSNEEHTQYF
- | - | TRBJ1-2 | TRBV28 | TGTGCCAGCGTCGGGCAGACCTATGGCTACACCTTC | CASVGQTYGYTF
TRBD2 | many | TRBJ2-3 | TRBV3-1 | TGTGCCAGCAGCCAAAGAGCGGGGGGGCGCTCAGATACGCAGTATTTT | CASSQRAGGRSDTQYF